The T cell receptor beta chain under discussion was sequenced for a study of control samples from healthy donors and cancer patients. The germline CDR1 and CDR2 sequences are SEHNR and FQNEAQ (reference sequence). With 3 bases removed from V and 3 bases from J, the gap between germline ends came to 6 bases. This CDR3 is built from 13 residues. Profiled with immunoSEQ multiplex PCR; TCRdb holds only in-frame clones, not every one. The table includes some 150,000 clones, about 89% detected once. This receptor was obtained from a man between 18 and 29 years old in good health. V and J are TRBV7-9 and TRBJ1-3; a possible D gene is TRBD1 (6 bases). The sample comprised blood. As DNA, the CDR3 is TGTGCCAGCAGCTTGGACAGTGGAAACACCATATATTTT. This gives the protein CASSLDSGNTIYF.